This T cell receptor beta chain was sequenced for a study of tumor and adjacent non-tumor tissue in lung cancer. Across the whole study: Samples averaged roughly 4.2 million productive TCRbeta reads each. Findings of the study overall: Shorter survival was associated with higher TCR diversity in tumors. Tumor tissue had significantly higher TCR diversity than normal lung. In normal lung, the top 100 clones were significantly more dominant than in tumor.

The template was RNA from unsorted bulk tissue. In germline, CDR1 is SQVTM, CDR2 ANQGSEA. The CDR3 contains 15 residues. A modified ARM-PCR protocol with three rounds of nested PCR amplified TCRbeta. TCRdb reanalysed the multiplex PCR reads using MiXCR and keeps one entry per CDR3 protein. The sample lists about 80,000 distinct CDR3 sequences, around 70% occurring once. As for this clonotype: The antigen is undetermined. One end of the junction is discordant with germline, which a read error may explain.

Sample: lung tumor tissue. This TCR was recovered from a woman between 65 and 79 years old with non-small cell lung cancer. The chain carries TRBV29-1 and TRBJ1-2; no definite D call. The CDR3 region is CSVLTFPLLNYGNTF. The CDR3 DNA follows: TGCAGCGTCCTTACCTTCCCACTACTCAACTATGGCAACACCTTC.